This T cell receptor beta chain derives from a study of T cell changes during pregnancy in multiple sclerosis. V was pared by 5 bases and J by 2 bases, with 3 bases of the junction left unmatched. CDR1 and CDR2 from the germline V gene are MNHEY and SVGAGI. The CDR3 is 13 residues long. Clones were read by immunoSEQ multiplex PCR, and TCRdb kept only the in-frame ones, dropping some. The sample has some 47,000 clones; more than 75% are singletons. This TCR derives from a female donor in good health, enrolled as a control in a pregnancy study. The chain carries TRBV6-5 and TRBJ2-7; 7 positions agree with TRBD1. Material: CD8+ T cells from peripheral blood mononuclear cells, obtained after pregnancy. CDR3 DNA sequence: TGTGCCAGCAGTCTAGACAGGGCCTACGAGCAGTACTTC. It translates to CASSLDRAYEQYF.